The 14 T cell receptor beta chains below all came from one sample that was sequenced in a study of PD-1 blockade in mismatch repair-deficient tumors. Only in-frame clones appear in the TCRdb table, and some are missing; sequencing was by immunoSEQ multiplex PCR. The sample consists of fewer than 50,000 clones, roughly 83% of them appearing once. The material was peripheral blood, obtained 4 weeks after starting pembrolizumab. These receptor sequences come from an adult with mismatch repair-deficient cancer.

Worth noting for this clone: The sample carries other DNA sequences with the same CDR3. The rearrangement uses TRBV11-3 and TRBJ2-5, with D hard to call. Trimming took off 1 base at V and 5 bases at J, with 11 bases between the two ends. From germline, CDR1 is SGHNT and CDR2 YENEEA. The CDR3 is made up of 14 amino acids. In nucleotides, the CDR3 is TGTGCCAGCAGCTTAGTGGCGACTTCCGAGACCCAGTACTTC. Its translation: CASSLVATSETQYF.

The chain combines TRBV28 with TRBJ2-4; 10 positions agree with TRBD1. The CDR3 length is 17 residues. V lost 3 bases and J lost 5; bases outside the gene matches: 10. Germline V lookup: CDR1 MDHEN, CDR2 SYDVKM. Here the CDR3 DNA reads TGTGCCAGCAGTTTCCTCCACGGGACAGGGGATCAAAACATTCAGTACTTC. This translates into CASSFLHGTGDQNIQYF.

This chain connects TRBV6-1 to TRBJ1-2; maybe TRBD1 (5 bases). The germline gives CDR1 MNHNS, CDR2 SASEGT. The CDR3 extends over 13 amino acids. Trimming stripped 2 bases from V and 6 bases from J, with 10 bases between. In DNA, the CDR3 is TGTGCCAGCAGTGAAAGGGGTGTCGATGGCTACACCTTC. As protein: CASSERGVDGYTF.

J is TRBJ1-2 and V is TRBV6-1; unclear D gene. Germline loops: CDR1 MNHNS, CDR2 SASEGT. The ends were cut back, 4 bases at V and 2 bases at J, with 8 bases in the middle. The CDR3 totals 13 residues. CDR3 coding DNA: TGTGCCAGCAGTGTCGGCAACAACTATGGCTACACCTTC. Translation: CASSVGNNYGYTF.

V usage is TRBV10-3 and J usage is TRBJ1-2, with D uncertain. V lost 8 bases, J lost 3 bases, and 7 bases lay in between. The CDR3 extends over 11 amino acids. CDR1 and CDR2 (germline): ENHRY, SYGVKD. CDR3 loop: CAISVDYGYTF. In DNA, the CDR3 is TGTGCCATCTCCGTGGACTATGGCTACACCTTC.

The chain carries TRBV7-9 and TRBJ1-1; maybe TRBD1 (5 bases). Germline V lookup: CDR1 SEHNR, CDR2 FQNEAQ (reference sequence). CDR3 length: 17 amino acids. V was shortened by 2 bases and J by 0 bases, with 16 bases between the two germline ends. The CDR3 here is CASSLQGGGALNTEAFF. CDR3 sequence (DNA): TGTGCCAGCAGCTTACAAGGAGGCGGGGCCCTGAACACTGAAGCTTTCTTT.

This chain connects TRBV4-3 to TRBJ2-2; 7 bases match TRBD1. Unmatched junction bases numbered 3, after V lost 2 bases and J lost 6 bases. This CDR3 has 14 amino acids. Germline CDR1 reads LGHNA; CDR2 reads YSLEER. The CDR3 coding sequence is TGCGCCAGCAGCCAACTAGGGGGCTCCGGGGAGCTGTTTTTT. Translation gives CASSQLGGSGELFF.

This clone was seen more than once but under ten times. The chain employs TRBV4-1 and TRBJ1-5; 7 nucleotides match TRBD1. The CDR3 is 15 residues long. Germline V gives CDR1 MGHRA, CDR2 YSYEKL. V was clipped by 3 bases and J by 7 bases; unmatched bases: 9. CDR3 DNA: TGCGCCAGCAGCCAGAACAGGGGATGGTGGCAGCCCCAGCATTTT. Its translation: CASSQNRGWWQPQHF.

CDR3 nucleotides: TGTGCCAGCAGCTTGGTGCTAGCGGGAGTCAATGAGCAGTTCTTC. It encodes CASSLVLAGVNEQFF. J is TRBJ2-1 and V is TRBV5-4; TRBD2 matches at 10 bases. Germline V lookup: CDR1 SGHNT, CDR2 YYREEE (reference sequence). Trimming removed 0 bases from V and 6 bases from J; junction bases left unmatched: 3. CDR3 length: 15 amino acids.

On this clone itself: This sample includes further DNA sequences coding for the same CDR3. The rearrangement uses TRBV6-4 and TRBJ2-3, with 12 bases matching TRBD2. In germline, CDR1 is MRHNA, CDR2 SNTAGT. The CDR3 consists of 15 residues. V lost 3 bases, J lost 3 bases, and 1 base stayed unmatched. Written as DNA, the CDR3 is TGTGCCAGCAGTGAGGGGACTAGCGGGACAGATACGCAGTATTTT. Translating gives CASSEGTSGTDTQYF.

The chain employs TRBV2 and TRBJ1-5; unclear D gene. The length of the CDR3 is 14 residues. Germline CDR1 reads SNHLY; CDR2 reads FYNNEI. The ends were cut back, 6 bases at V and 3 bases at J, with 12 bases in the middle. DNA for the CDR3: TGTGCCAGCAGGGCCCCAGCTCACAATCAGCCCCAGCATTTT. Translated, it gives CASRAPAHNQPQHF.

The chain has TRBV5-8 and TRBJ2-3; a possible D gene is TRBD1 (5 bases). Germline CDR1 reads SGHTS; CDR2 reads YDEGEE. The V gene lost 6 bases and the J gene lost 0 bases, with 17 bases spanning the gap. There are 16 residues in the CDR3. The chain's CDR3 is CASTLETVYSTDTQYF. CDR3 DNA: TGTGCCAGCACCCTGGAGACAGTCTACAGCACAGATACGCAGTATTTT.

The CDR3 protein is CASSSSGGADTQYF. CDR3 nucleotides: TGTGCCAGCAGCTCCAGCGGGGGGGCAGATACGCAGTATTTT. The chain couples TRBV14 to TRBJ2-3; 10 bases align to TRBD2. V shed 5 bases and J 4 bases; nucleotides not matched to a gene: 3. Germline CDR1 reads SGHDN; CDR2 reads FVKESK. This CDR3 comprises 14 residues.

This clone has ten or more counts. The chain couples TRBV7-6 to TRBJ2-7; unclear D gene. The CDR3 has 14 amino acids. Germline V gene lookup returns CDR1 SGHVS and CDR2 FNYEAQ. V lost 1 base and J lost 2, with 9 bases in between. The CDR3 sequence is CASSLGRSTYEQYF. In DNA form, the CDR3 reads TGTGCCAGCAGCTTAGGCAGGAGTACCTACGAGCAGTACTTC.